This TCR beta chain was identified in a study of blood T cell repertoires in COVID-19. In the study overall: COVID-19 samples, acute and convalescent, were from the United States, Italy and Spain.

Original methodology: Amplification with reference gene primers provided the estimates of nucleated cell counts. Here immunoSEQ multiplex PCR was the method, and the copy in TCRdb shows in-frame clones only, minus some. The DNA gave D and trimming, while V, J and clone size come from that table. The sample consists of 250,000 to 300,000 clones, approximately 90% of them appearing once. The CDR3 contains 14 residues. Germline V gene lookup returns CDR1 SEHNR and CDR2 FQNEAQ (reference sequence). V lost 1 base and J 5 bases, leaving 11 bases between the germline ends. Sequences were obtained from peripheral blood. This receptor was taken from a woman in her forties with acute or convalescent COVID-19. The chain joins TRBV7-9 to TRBJ1-1, with a possible D match to TRBD1 (5 bases). CDR3 amino acids: CASSLELGGTEAFF. DNA of the CDR3: TGTGCCAGCAGCTTAGAGTTGGGGGGGACTGAAGCTTTCTTT.